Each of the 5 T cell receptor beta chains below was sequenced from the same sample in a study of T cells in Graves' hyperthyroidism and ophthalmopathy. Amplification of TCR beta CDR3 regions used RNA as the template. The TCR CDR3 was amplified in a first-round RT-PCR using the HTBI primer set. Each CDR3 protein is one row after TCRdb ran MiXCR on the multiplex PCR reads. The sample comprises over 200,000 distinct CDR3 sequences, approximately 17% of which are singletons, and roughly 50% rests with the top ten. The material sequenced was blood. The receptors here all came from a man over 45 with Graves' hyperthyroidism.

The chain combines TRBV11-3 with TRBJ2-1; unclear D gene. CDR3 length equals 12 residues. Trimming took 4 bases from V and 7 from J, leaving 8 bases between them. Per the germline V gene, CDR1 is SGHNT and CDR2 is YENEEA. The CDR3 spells CASSYPHNEQFF. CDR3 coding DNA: TGTGCCAGCAGCTACCCCCATAATGAGCAGTTCTTC.

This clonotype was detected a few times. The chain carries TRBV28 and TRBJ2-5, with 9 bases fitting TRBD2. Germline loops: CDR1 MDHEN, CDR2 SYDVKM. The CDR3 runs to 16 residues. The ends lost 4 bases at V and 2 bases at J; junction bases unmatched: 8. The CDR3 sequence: CASSSPLAGLQETQYF. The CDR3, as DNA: TGTGCCAGCAGTTCCCCCCTAGCGGGACTTCAAGAGACCCAGTACTTC.

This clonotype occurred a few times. CDR3 residues: CASSLGTQSDEQFF. DNA of the CDR3: TGTGCCAGCAGTTTGGGGACACAGAGCGATGAGCAGTTCTTC. The chain has TRBV12-3 or TRBV12-4 and TRBJ2-1; possibly TRBD1 for D (6 bases). V lost 3 bases and J lost 8, with 14 bases in between. The CDR3 totals 14 residues.

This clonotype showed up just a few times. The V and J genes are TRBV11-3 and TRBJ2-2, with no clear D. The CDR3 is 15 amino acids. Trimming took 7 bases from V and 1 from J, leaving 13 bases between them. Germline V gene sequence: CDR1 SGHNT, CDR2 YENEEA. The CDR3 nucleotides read TGTGCCAGCAACTTCGGGCTACAGAACACCGGGGAGCTGTTTTTT. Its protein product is CASNFGLQNTGELFF.

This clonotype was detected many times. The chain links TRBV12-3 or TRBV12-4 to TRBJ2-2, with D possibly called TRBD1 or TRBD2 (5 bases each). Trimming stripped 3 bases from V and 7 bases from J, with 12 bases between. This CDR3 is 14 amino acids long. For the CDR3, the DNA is TGTGCCAGCAGTTTGTTTGGGGACGACGGGGAGCTGTTTTTT. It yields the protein CASSLFGDDGELFF.